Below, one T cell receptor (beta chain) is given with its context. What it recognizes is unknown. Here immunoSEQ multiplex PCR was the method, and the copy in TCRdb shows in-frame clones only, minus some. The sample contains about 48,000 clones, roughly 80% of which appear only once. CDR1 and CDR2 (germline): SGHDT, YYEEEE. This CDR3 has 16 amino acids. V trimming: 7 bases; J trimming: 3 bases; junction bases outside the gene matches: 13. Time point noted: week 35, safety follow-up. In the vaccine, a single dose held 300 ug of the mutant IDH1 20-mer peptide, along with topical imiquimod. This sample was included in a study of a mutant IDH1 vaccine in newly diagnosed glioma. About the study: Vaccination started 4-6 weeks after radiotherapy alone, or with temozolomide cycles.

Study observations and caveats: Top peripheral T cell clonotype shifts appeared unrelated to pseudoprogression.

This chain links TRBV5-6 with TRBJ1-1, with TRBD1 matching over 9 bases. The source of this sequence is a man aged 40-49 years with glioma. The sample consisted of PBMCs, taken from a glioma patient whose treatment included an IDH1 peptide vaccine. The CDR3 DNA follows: TGTGCCAGCCGTGACCTACAGGGGGCAAGGGACACTGAAGCTTTCTTT. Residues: CASRDLQGARDTEAFF.